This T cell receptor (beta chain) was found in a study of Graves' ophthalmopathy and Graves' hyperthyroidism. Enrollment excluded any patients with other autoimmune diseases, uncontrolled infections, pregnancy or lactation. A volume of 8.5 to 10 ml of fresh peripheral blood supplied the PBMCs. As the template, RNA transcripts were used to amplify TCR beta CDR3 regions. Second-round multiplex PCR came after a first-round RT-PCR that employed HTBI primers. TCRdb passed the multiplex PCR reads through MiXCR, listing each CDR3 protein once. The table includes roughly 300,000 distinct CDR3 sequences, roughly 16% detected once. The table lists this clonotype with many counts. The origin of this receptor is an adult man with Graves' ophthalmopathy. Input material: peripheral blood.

The CDR3 loop reads CASSYPTGNQPQHF. CDR3 nucleotides: TGTGCCAGCAGTTACCCTACAGGTAATCAGCCCCAGCATTTT. This chain links TRBV6-2 or TRBV6-3 with TRBJ1-5; a weak D match, TRBD1 (5 bases). This CDR3 has 14 residues. Trimming left V 2 bases short and J 4 bases short, with 9 bases between. The V gene's germline CDR1 is MNHEY and CDR2 SVGEGT.